A single sample gave rise to the 14 T cell receptor beta chains below, sequenced in a study of blood T cell repertoires in COVID-19. This table comes from immunoSEQ multiplex PCR, and its TCRdb copy is limited to in-frame clones, with some not included. The profile shows 110,000 to 150,000 clones, approximately 85% of them singletons. The sequenced material came from peripheral blood. All receptors come from a man in his sixties or seventies with acute or convalescent COVID-19.

The J gene is TRBJ2-7, the V gene TRBV6-5, with 9 bases fitting TRBD1. From germline, CDR1 is MNHEY and CDR2 SVGAGI. V dropped 8 bases and J dropped 2; count of bases not matched to a gene: 10. The CDR3 covers 15 residues. The DNA of the CDR3 is TGTGCCAGCCTCCGATTGGGGACAGGGACCTACGAGCAGTACTTC. The encoded protein is CASLRLGTGTYEQYF.

This chain links TRBV24-1 with TRBJ2-5; 10 nucleotides agree with TRBD2. This CDR3 has 15 residues. Germline values: CDR1 KGHDR, CDR2 SFDVKD. The V segment lost 3 bases and the J segment 5 bases; nucleotides outside the gene matches: 5. The CDR3 region has the DNA TGTGCCACCAGTGATACTAGCGGGGCCTCTGAGACCCAGTACTTC. It yields the protein CATSDTSGASETQYF.

The rearrangement uses TRBV25-1 and TRBJ1-1; a weak D match, TRBD1 (6 bases). CDR1 is MGHDK, CDR2 SYGVNS, per germline. V was clipped by 8 bases and J by 1 base, with 14 bases between them. This CDR3 region has 14 residues. CDR3 amino acids: CASSRGGANTEAFF. The CDR3 bases are TGTGCCAGCTCCCGAGGGGGTGCGAACACTGAAGCTTTCTTT.

The J gene is TRBJ1-3, the V gene TRBV27, with D perhaps TRBD1 (5 bases). Germline CDR1 is MNHEY and CDR2 is SMNVEV (reference sequence). The CDR3 is made up of 15 amino acids. V dropped 8 bases and J dropped 4 bases, with 18 bases sitting between them. The DNA for the CDR3 is TGTGCCAGCGGGTTCTTAACAGGAACAGGAAACACCATATATTTT. Translated, it gives CASGFLTGTGNTIYF.

The rearrangement links TRBV19 to TRBJ2-1; 9 bases fit TRBD1. V lost 5 bases to trimming and J lost 1 base; unmatched junction nucleotides: 6. Germline loops: CDR1 LNHDA, CDR2 SQIVND (reference sequence). CDR3 length: 16 amino acids. CDR3 region: CASSGGQGKSYNEQFF. For the CDR3, the DNA is TGTGCCAGTAGTGGGGGACAGGGTAAGTCCTACAATGAGCAGTTCTTC. Filled out from reference TRBV19 and TRBJ2-1, the complete variable domain reads DGGITQSPKYLFRKEGQNVTLSCEQNLNHDAMYWYRQDPGQGLRLIYYSQIVNDFQKGDIAEGYSVSREKKESFPLTVTSAQKNPTAFYLCASSGGQGKSYNEQFFGPGTRLTVL.

The chain uses TRBV27 and TRBJ1-5; D might be TRBD1 (6 bases). This CDR3 is 15 amino acids long. The germline gives CDR1 MNHEY, CDR2 SMNVEV (reference sequence). Trimming took off 2 bases at V and 2 bases at J, with 10 bases between the two ends. In DNA, the CDR3 is TGTGCCAGCAGTTTAGGGGGCGAGGGCAATCAGCCCCAGCATTTT. Translating it yields CASSLGGEGNQPQHF.

The gene calls are TRBV4-2 and TRBJ2-3; D not certain. V dropped 2 bases and J dropped 0 bases, with 18 bases sitting between them. Germline V gene sequence: CDR1 LGHNA, CDR2 YNFKEQ. The CDR3 consists of 18 residues. CDR3 residues: CASSQSLTTSYSTDTQYF. The CDR3 nucleotides read TGTGCCAGCAGCCAATCCCTAACTACCTCCTATAGCACAGATACGCAGTATTTT.

The genes are TRBV27 and TRBJ1-5; D gene unclear. CDR1 MNHEY and CDR2 SMNVEV come from the germline V gene (reference sequence). The ends were cut back, 4 bases at V and 0 bases at J, with 7 bases in the middle. The CDR3 contains 14 residues. The CDR3 DNA reads as TGTGCCAGCAGTTACATTTATAGCAATCAGCCCCAGCATTTT. Encoded protein: CASSYIYSNQPQHF.

There are a few counts of this clone. The chain carries TRBV12-3 or TRBV12-4 and TRBJ1-2; D is possibly TRBD1 (6 bases). The CDR3 has 13 amino acids. V lost 3 bases to trimming and J lost 8 bases, with 13 bases between them. As DNA, the CDR3 is TGTGCCAGCAGTTTGGGGCAGGGGACCGGCTACACCTTC. Translated: CASSLGQGTGYTF.

J is TRBJ1-2 and V is TRBV12-3 or TRBV12-4, with D perhaps TRBD1 (5 bases). V lost 5 bases to trimming and J lost 8 bases, with 15 bases between them. The CDR3 extends over 13 amino acids. The CDR3 DNA sequence: TGTGCCAGCAGTCGGCAGGGCTGGAGAGGCTACACCTTC. Amino acid sequence: CASSRQGWRGYTF.

Here the CDR3 reads CASSPQVDTSVWNEQFF. CDR3 nucleotide sequence: TGTGCCAGCAGCCCGCAGGTGGATACTAGCGTCTGGAATGAGCAGTTCTTC. This chain uses TRBV9 with TRBJ2-1; 7 bases line up with TRBD2. The germline V gene has CDR1 SGDLS and CDR2 YYNGEE. Trimming removed 4 bases from V and 7 bases from J; junction bases left unmatched: 17. The CDR3 totals 17 residues. The variable domain in full, with the rest retrieved from reference TRBV9 and TRBJ2-1, is DSGVTQTPKHLITATGQRVTLRCSPRSGDLSVYWYQQSLDQGLQFLIQYYNGEERAKGNILERFSAQQFPDLHSELNLSSLELGDSALYFCASSPQVDTSVWNEQFFGPGTRLTVL.

The V call is TRBV19, the J call TRBJ1-1; 9 bases fit TRBD1. Looked up from germline, CDR1 is LNHDA and CDR2 is SQIVND (reference sequence). The CDR3 contains 17 residues. The V gene end was trimmed by 4 bases and the J gene end by 0 bases; junction bases not matched to a gene: 9. The CDR3 DNA is TGTGCCAGTAGTAGAAGAGACAGGGGGGGCATGAACACTGAAGCTTTCTTT. Translation: CASSRRDRGGMNTEAFF.

The J gene is TRBJ2-1, the V gene TRBV29-1, with 8 bases fitting TRBD1. Germline V lookup: CDR1 SQVTM, CDR2 ANQGSEA. The junction had 3 bases not matched to a gene; V was cut back by 3 bases and J by 2 bases. The CDR3 contains 14 residues. The CDR3 region is CSVDGRGPYNEQFF. In DNA form, the CDR3 reads TGCAGCGTTGACGGCAGGGGGCCCTACAATGAGCAGTTCTTC.

V usage is TRBV7-2 and J usage is TRBJ1-5, with 8 bases fitting TRBD1. The CDR3 runs to 17 residues. V was pared by 3 bases and J by 1 base, with 8 bases of the junction left unmatched. The germline CDR1 and CDR2 sequences are SGHTA and FQGNSA. In nucleotides, the CDR3 is TGTGCCAGCAGCTTCTGGCAGGGGGCAGGGAGCAATCAGCCCCAGCATTTT. This sequence encodes CASSFWQGAGSNQPQHF.